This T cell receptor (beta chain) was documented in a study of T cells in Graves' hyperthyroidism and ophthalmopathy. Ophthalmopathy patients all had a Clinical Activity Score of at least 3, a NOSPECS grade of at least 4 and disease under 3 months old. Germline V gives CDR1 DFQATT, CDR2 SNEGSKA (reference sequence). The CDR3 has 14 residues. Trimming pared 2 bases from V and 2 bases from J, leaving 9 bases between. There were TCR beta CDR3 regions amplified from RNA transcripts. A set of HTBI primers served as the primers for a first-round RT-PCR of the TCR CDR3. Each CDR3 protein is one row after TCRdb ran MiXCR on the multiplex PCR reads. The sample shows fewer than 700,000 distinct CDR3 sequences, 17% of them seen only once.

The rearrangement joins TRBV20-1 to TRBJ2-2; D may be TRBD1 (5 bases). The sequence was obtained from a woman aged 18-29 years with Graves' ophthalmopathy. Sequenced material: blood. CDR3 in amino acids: CSARLTDNTGELFF. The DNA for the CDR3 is TGCAGTGCTAGACTGACAGACAACACCGGGGAGCTGTTTTTT.